The 9 T cell receptor beta chains below were found in one sample sequenced in a study of blood T cell repertoires in COVID-19. Assay used: immunoSEQ multiplex PCR; TCRdb lists only in-frame clones, some missing. The sample contains a few hundred thousand clones, 88% of which appear only once. The sequenced material came from PBMCs or T cells enriched from blood (not recorded which). The origin of the receptors is a woman aged 30 to 39 who had recovered from COVID-19.

This clone is a singleton in its sample. The chain combines TRBV12-3 or TRBV12-4 with TRBJ2-5, with 8 nucleotides matching TRBD1. With 6 bases clipped from V and 4 bases from J, the junction kept 4 bases outside the gene matches. The CDR3 has 13 residues. As DNA, the CDR3 is TGTGCCAGCAGCCCGGACAGGGCAGAGACCCAGTACTTC. It encodes CASSPDRAETQYF.

V usage is TRBV3-1 (or the pseudogene TRBV3-2) and J usage is TRBJ2-7; 15 nucleotides match TRBD2. V lost 4 bases to trimming and J lost 4 bases; unmatched junction nucleotides: 14. Germline V gives CDR1 LGHDT, CDR2 YNNKEL (reference sequence). This CDR3 contains 19 residues. Written as DNA, the CDR3 is TGTGCCAGCAGCCCACGTATCCGGACTAGCGGGAGGGCGCTTTACGAGCAGTACTTC. Protein sequence: CASSPRIRTSGRALYEQYF.

The genes are TRBV19 and TRBJ2-1, with 14 bases that match TRBD2. Trimming cost V 5 bases and J 5 bases; bases outside gene matches: 5. Germline V lookup: CDR1 LNHDA, CDR2 SQIVND (reference sequence). This CDR3 has 16 residues. The CDR3 DNA sequence: TGTGCCAGTAGTGCCCGACTAGCGGGAGGGGACAATGAGCAGTTCTTC. It translates to CASSARLAGGDNEQFF.

This chain links TRBV18 with TRBJ1-2; the D is unclear. CDR1 is KGHSH, CDR2 LQKENI, per germline. V was trimmed by 1 base and J by 0 bases, leaving 12 bases between them. The length of the CDR3 is 16 residues. This CDR3 reads CASSPLDTRANYGYTF. The CDR3 bases are TGTGCCAGCTCACCACTCGACACGAGGGCTAACTATGGCTACACCTTC.

The V call is TRBV30, the J call TRBJ1-2, with D possibly TRBD1 on 6 matching bases. V lost 4 bases to trimming and J lost 4 bases, with 13 bases between them. This CDR3 has 13 residues. Germline lookup yields CDR1 GTSNPN and CDR2 SVGIG (reference sequence). CDR3 sequence (DNA): TGTGCCTGGAACGGGGGGGCCGGCTATGGCTACACCTTC. Amino acid sequence: CAWNGGAGYGYTF.

The sample holds one count of this clone. This chain uses TRBV28 with TRBJ1-1, with a possible D match to TRBD1 (5 bases). Trimming shortened V by 6 bases and J by 4 bases, and 9 bases separated the two germline ends. This CDR3 contains 12 residues. Germline V gene sequence: CDR1 MDHEN, CDR2 SYDVKM. The CDR3: CASSSGFTEAFF. Written as DNA, the CDR3 is TGTGCCAGCAGCTCAGGGTTCACTGAAGCTTTCTTT.

The J gene is TRBJ1-2, the V gene TRBV6-6; a weak D match, TRBD1 (6 bases). The germline V and J ends were trimmed by 4 bases and 8 bases, with 14 bases remaining between them. The CDR3 is made up of 13 amino acids. Germline loops: CDR1 MNHNY, CDR2 SVGAGI (reference sequence). The CDR3 bases are TGTGCCAGCAGTTCCTCGGGGGCGCGGGGCTACACCTTC. It translates to CASSSSGARGYTF.

The V gene is TRBV6-5, the J gene TRBJ2-7; 9 nucleotides align to TRBD1. The CDR3 length is 15 residues. The germline V gene encodes CDR1 MNHEY and CDR2 SVGAGI. V gave up 2 bases and J gave up 4 bases; unmatched junction bases: 6. The CDR3 DNA reads TGTGCCAGCAGTTACGCACCGGGACAGGGTTACGAGCAGTACTTC. Translation gives CASSYAPGQGYEQYF.

The chain links TRBV6-2 or TRBV6-3 to TRBJ2-6; TRBD2 aligns across 8 bases. Per the germline V gene, CDR1 is MNHEY and CDR2 is SVGEGT. With 2 bases clipped from V and 0 bases from J, the junction kept 3 bases outside the gene matches. The CDR3 extends over 17 amino acids. As DNA, the CDR3 is TGTGCCAGCAGTTACCAGCGGGGGTACTCTGGGGCCAACGTCCTGACTTTC. Translated: CASSYQRGYSGANVLTF.